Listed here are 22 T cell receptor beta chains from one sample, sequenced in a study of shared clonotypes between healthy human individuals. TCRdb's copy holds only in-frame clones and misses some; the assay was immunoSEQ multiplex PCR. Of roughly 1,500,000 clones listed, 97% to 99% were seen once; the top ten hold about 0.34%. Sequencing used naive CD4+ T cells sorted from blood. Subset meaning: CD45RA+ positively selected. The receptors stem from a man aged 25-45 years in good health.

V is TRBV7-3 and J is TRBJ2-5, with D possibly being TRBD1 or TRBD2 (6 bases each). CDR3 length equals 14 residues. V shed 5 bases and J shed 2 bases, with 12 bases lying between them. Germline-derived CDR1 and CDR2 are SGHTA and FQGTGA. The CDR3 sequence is CASSPTGRQETQYF. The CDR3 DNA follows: TGTGCCAGCAGCCCAACAGGGAGGCAAGAGACCCAGTACTTC.

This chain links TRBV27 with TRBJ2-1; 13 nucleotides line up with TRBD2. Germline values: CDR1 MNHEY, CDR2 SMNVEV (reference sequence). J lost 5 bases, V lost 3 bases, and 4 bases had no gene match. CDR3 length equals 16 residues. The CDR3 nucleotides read TGTGCCAGCAGTTTTTCCGGACTAGCGGGAGACAATGAGCAGTTCTTC. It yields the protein CASSFSGLAGDNEQFF.

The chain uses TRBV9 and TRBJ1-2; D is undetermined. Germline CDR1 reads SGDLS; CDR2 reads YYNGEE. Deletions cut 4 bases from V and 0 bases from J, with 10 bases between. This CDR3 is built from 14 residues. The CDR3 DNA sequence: TGTGCCAGCAGCCCAAGGGTTGCTAACTATGGCTACACCTTC. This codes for CASSPRVANYGYTF.

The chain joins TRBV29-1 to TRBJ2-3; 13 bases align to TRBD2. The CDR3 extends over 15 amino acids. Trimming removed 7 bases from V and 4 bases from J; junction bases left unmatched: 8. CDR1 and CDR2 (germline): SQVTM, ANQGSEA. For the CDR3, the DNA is TGCAGCGCCTGGACTAGCGGGAGTGGGGCAGATACGCAGTATTTT. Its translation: CSAWTSGSGADTQYF.

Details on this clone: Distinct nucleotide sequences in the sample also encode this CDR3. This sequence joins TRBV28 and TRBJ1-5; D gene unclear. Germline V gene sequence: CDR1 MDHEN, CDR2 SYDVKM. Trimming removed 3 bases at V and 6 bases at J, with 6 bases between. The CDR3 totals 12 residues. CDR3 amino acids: CASSFVGQPQHF. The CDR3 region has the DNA TGTGCCAGCAGTTTTGTGGGTCAGCCCCAGCATTTT. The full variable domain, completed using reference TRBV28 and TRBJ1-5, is DVKVTQSSRYLVKRTGEKVFLECVQDMDHENMFWYRQDPGLGLRLIYFSYDVKMKEKGDIPEGYSVSREKKERFSLILESASTNQTSMYLCASSFVGQPQHFGDGTRLSIL.

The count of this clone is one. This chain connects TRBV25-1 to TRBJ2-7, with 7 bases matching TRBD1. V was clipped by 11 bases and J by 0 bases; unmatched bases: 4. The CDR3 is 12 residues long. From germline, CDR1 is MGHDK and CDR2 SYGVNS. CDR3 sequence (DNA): TGTGCCGTACAGGGGATCTCCTACGAGCAGTACTTC. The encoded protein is CAVQGISYEQYF.

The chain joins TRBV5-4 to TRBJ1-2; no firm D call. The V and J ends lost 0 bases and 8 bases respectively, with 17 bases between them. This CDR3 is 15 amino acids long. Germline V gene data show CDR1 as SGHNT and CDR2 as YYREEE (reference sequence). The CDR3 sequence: CASSLAGTSSPGYTF. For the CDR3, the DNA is TGTGCCAGCAGCTTGGCTGGCACCTCGAGTCCGGGCTACACCTTC. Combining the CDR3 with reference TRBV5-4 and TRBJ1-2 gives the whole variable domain ETGVTQSPTHLIKTRGQQVTLRCSSQSGHNTVSWYQQALGQGPQFIFQYYREEENGRGNFPPRFSGLQFPNYSSELNVNALELDDSALYLCASSLAGTSSPGYTFGSGTRLTVV.

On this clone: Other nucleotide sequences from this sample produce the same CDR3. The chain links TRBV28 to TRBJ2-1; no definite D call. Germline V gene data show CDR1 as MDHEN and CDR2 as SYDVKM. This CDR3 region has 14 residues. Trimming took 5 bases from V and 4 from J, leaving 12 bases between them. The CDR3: CASSPSGSYNEQFF. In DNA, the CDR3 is TGTGCCAGCAGTCCCTCCGGCAGTTACAATGAGCAGTTCTTC.

CDR3 nucleotides: TGTGCCAGCAGCTCCTCTTTTCCCGGGAGCGGGGAGACCCAGTACTTC. This encodes CASSSSFPGSGETQYF. The chain is built from TRBV7-9 and TRBJ2-5, with D possibly being TRBD2 (6 bases). This CDR3 has 16 amino acids. V was trimmed by 4 bases and J by 5 bases, leaving 20 bases between them. Per the germline V gene, CDR1 is SEHNR and CDR2 is FQNEAQ (reference sequence).

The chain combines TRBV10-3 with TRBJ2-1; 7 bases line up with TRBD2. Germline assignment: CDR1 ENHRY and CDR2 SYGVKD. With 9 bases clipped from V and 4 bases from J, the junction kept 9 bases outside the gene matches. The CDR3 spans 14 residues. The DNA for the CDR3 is TGTGCCATGTCTAGCGGAGAGGAGTACAATGAGCAGTTCTTC. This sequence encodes CAMSSGEEYNEQFF.

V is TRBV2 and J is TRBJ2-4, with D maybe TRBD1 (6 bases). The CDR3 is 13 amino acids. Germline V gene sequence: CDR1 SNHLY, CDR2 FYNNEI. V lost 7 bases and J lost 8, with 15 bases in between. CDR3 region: CASNRDQTDIQYF. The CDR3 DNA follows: TGTGCCAGCAACAGGGACCAAACGGACATTCAGTACTTC.

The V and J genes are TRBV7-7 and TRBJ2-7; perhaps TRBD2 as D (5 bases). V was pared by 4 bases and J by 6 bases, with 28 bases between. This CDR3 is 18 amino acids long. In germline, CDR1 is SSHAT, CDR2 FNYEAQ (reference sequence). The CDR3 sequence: CASSSLYRVGVVFGEQYF. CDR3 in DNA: TGTGCCAGCAGCTCACTCTACCGAGTCGGGGTAGTCTTTGGCGAGCAGTACTTC.

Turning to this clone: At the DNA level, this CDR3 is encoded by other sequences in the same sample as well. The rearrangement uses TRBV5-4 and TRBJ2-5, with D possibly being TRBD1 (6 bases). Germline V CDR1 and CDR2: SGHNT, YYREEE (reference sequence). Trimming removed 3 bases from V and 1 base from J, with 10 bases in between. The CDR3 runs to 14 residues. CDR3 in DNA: TGTGCCAGCAGCTCCGGACAGCTCCAAGAGACCCAGTACTTC. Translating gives CASSSGQLQETQYF.

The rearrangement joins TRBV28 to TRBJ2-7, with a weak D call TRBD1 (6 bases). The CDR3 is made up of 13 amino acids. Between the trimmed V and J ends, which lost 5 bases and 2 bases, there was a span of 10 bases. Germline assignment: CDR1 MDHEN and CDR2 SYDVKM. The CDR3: CASSHDRTYEQYF. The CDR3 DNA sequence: TGTGCCAGCAGTCATGACAGGACCTACGAGCAGTACTTC. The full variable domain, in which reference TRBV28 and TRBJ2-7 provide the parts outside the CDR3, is DVKVTQSSRYLVKRTGEKVFLECVQDMDHENMFWYRQDPGLGLRLIYFSYDVKMKEKGDIPEGYSVSREKKERFSLILESASTNQTSMYLCASSHDRTYEQYFGPGTRLTVT.

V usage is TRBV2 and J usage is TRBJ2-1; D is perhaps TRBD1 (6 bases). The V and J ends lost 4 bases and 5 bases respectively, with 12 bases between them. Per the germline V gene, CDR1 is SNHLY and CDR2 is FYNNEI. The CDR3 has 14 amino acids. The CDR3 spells CASSVWGLDNEQFF. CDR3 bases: TGTGCCAGCAGTGTTTGGGGGCTGGACAATGAGCAGTTCTTC.

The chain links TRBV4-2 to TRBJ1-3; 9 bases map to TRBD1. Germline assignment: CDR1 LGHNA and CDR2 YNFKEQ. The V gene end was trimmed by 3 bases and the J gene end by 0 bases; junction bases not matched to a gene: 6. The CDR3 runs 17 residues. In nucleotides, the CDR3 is TGTGCCAGCAGCCATGATCCGGGACAGGGCTCTGGAAACACCATATATTTT. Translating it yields CASSHDPGQGSGNTIYF.

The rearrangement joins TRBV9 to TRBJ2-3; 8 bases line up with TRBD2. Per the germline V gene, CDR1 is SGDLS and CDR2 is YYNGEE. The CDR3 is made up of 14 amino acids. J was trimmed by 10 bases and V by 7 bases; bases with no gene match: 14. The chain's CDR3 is CASSAGGSGMSQYF. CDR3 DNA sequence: TGTGCCAGCTCTGCGGGGGGTAGCGGTATGTCGCAGTATTTT.

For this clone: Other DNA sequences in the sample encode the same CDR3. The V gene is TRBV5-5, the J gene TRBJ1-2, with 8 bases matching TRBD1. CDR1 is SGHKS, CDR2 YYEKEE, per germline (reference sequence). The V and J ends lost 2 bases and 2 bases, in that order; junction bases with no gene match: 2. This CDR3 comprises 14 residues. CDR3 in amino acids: CASSFGTGNYGYTF. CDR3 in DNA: TGTGCCAGCAGCTTCGGGACAGGAAACTATGGCTACACCTTC.

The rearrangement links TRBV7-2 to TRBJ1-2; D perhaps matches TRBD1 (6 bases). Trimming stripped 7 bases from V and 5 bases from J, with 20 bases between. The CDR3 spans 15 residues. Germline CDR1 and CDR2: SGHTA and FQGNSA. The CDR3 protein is CASTFNRGGGYGYTF. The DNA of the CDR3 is TGTGCCAGCACCTTTAACCGGGGGGGCGGTTATGGCTACACCTTC.

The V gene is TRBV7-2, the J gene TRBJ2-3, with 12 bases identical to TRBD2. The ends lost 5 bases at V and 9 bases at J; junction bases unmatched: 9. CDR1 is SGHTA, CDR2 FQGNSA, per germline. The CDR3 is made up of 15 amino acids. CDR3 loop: CASSPDKTSGRTQYF. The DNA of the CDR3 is TGTGCCAGCAGCCCAGACAAGACTAGCGGGAGAACGCAGTATTTT.

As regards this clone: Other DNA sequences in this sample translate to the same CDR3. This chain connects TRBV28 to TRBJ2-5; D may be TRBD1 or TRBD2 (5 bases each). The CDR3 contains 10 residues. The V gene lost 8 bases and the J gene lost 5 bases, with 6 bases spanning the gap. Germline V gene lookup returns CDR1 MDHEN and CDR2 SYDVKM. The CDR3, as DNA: TGTGCCAGCCGGGGCGAGACCCAGTACTTC. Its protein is CASRGETQYF.

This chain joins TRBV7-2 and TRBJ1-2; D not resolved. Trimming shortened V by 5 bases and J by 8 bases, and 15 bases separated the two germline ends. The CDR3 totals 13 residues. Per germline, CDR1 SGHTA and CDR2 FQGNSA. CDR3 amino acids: CASSQRSGEGYTF. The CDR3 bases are TGTGCCAGCAGCCAGAGGTCAGGAGAGGGCTACACCTTC.